This T cell receptor beta chain was captured in a study of blood T cell repertoires in COVID-19. Overall study context: COVID-19 samples, acute and convalescent, were from the United States, Italy and Spain. T cells, B-cell-depleted T cells, or PBMCs provided the cDNA or gDNA that served as material.

Authors' processing steps: The assay estimated nucleated cells by amplifying reference gene primers. Sequencing used immunoSEQ multiplex PCR; TCRdb keeps in-frame clones, though not all of them. That table furnishes V, J and clone size, whereas the DNA furnished D and trimming. This sample has 84,000 or so clones, with 85% found just once. This CDR3 is 15 amino acids long. V was pared by 6 bases and J by 4 bases, with 16 bases between. CDR1 is MNHEY and CDR2 is SVGAGI in the germline V gene. Sequencing was done on a sample of peripheral blood. The clonotype comes from a woman between 65 and 79 years old with active or convalescent COVID-19. This sequence joins TRBV6-5 and TRBJ1-5, with D possibly being TRBD1 (6 bases). Here the CDR3 DNA reads TGTGCCAGCAGATCGACAGGAGCCGGGAATCAGCCCCAGCATTTT. Its protein product is CASRSTGAGNQPQHF.